What follows are 7 T cell receptor beta chains derived from one specimen sequenced in a study of T cell changes during pregnancy in multiple sclerosis. Assay used: immunoSEQ multiplex PCR; TCRdb lists only in-frame clones, some missing. The sample consists of tens of thousands of clones, approximately 94% of them appearing once. Sequences were derived from CD4+ T cells from peripheral blood mononuclear cells, sampled in the second trimester of pregnancy. All receptors derive from a female donor with multiple sclerosis, enrolled in a pregnancy study.

CDR3 in amino acids: CASSWQGGAAQEKLFF. The CDR3 region has the DNA TGTGCCAGCAGCTGGCAAGGGGGTGCTGCCCAGGAAAAACTGTTTTTT. This chain joins TRBV7-2 and TRBJ1-4; TRBD1 might be the D (6 bases). V was shortened by 4 bases and J by 8 bases, with 20 bases between the two germline ends. The CDR3 covers 16 residues. CDR1 SGHTA and CDR2 FQGNSA come from the germline V gene.

DNA for the CDR3: TGTGCCAGTCGAAGCGGGGCGAACACCGGGGAGCTGTTTTTT. Translated, it gives CASRSGANTGELFF. This sequence joins TRBV19 and TRBJ2-2; 7 bases match TRBD2. Germline V gives CDR1 LNHDA, CDR2 SQIVND (reference sequence). The CDR3 extends over 14 amino acids. V lost 8 bases, J lost 0 bases, and 3 bases stayed unmatched. Looking up the rest from reference TRBV19 and TRBJ2-2 gives the full variable domain: DGGITQSPKYLFRKEGQNVTLSCEQNLNHDAMYWYRQDPGQGLRLIYYSQIVNDFQKGDIAEGYSVSREKKESFPLTVTSAQKNPTAFYLCASRSGANTGELFFGEGSRLTVL.

This rearrangement joins TRBV11-2 to TRBJ2-1, with 8 nucleotides matching TRBD1. The CDR3 extends over 15 amino acids. The V and J ends lost 1 base and 5 bases, in that order; junction bases with no gene match: 4. Germline V gives CDR1 SGHAT, CDR2 FQNNGV. CDR3 sequence (DNA): TGTGCCAGCAGCTTAGCTTACAGGGGGAACAATGAGCAGTTCTTC. This codes for CASSLAYRGNNEQFF.

The rearrangement uses TRBV20-1 and TRBJ1-1, with D maybe TRBD1 (6 bases). There are 11 residues in the CDR3. CDR1 DFQATT and CDR2 SNEGSKA come from the germline V gene (reference sequence). V shed 5 bases and J shed 7 bases, with 11 bases lying between them. Here the CDR3 DNA reads TGCAGTGCTTTAACAGGGATTGAAGCTTTCTTT. Its translation is CSALTGIEAFF.

This chain uses TRBV5-1 with TRBJ2-3; 8 nucleotides align to TRBD2. Unmatched junction bases numbered 3, after V lost 0 bases and J lost 6 bases. The CDR3 length is 14 residues. Germline loops: CDR1 SGHRS, CDR2 YFSETQ. This CDR3 is CASSLGTSRDTQYF. The CDR3 DNA reads TGCGCCAGCAGCTTGGGGACTAGCAGGGATACGCAGTATTTT.

The chain is built from TRBV10-2 and TRBJ1-1; the D gene is possibly TRBD1 (6 bases). The CDR3 sequence is 14 residues long. Germline CDR1 and CDR2: WSHSY and SAAADI. Trimming removed 6 bases at V and 1 base at J, with 12 bases between. CDR3 protein: CASRDGQKNTEAFF. The DNA for the CDR3 is TGCGCCAGCAGAGACGGACAGAAGAACACTGAAGCTTTCTTT.

The chain couples TRBV2 to TRBJ2-7; weak D call: TRBD1 (6 bases). The V gene's germline CDR1 is SNHLY and CDR2 FYNNEI. With 6 bases removed from V and 3 bases from J, the gap between germline ends came to 9 bases. The CDR3 sequence is 12 residues long. This CDR3 reads CASSRGVYEQYF. In DNA form, the CDR3 reads TGTGCCAGCAGCAGGGGTGTCTACGAGCAGTACTTC.